These 25 T cell receptor beta chains originate from one sample sequenced in a study of blood T cells in healthy people across ages. With a J-beta primer mix and a sample-barcoded 5' primer, a second PCR ran about 7 to 11 cycles. TCRdb independently ran MiXCR on the 5' RACE reads; one entry per CDR3 protein. The data contain 1.5 million to 2 million distinct CDR3 sequences, almost 35% of them singletons. The material sequenced was blood. The origin of the receptors is a woman aged 30 to 39 in good health.

This clonotype appeared a few times. At one end, the junction sequence differs from germline, possibly due to a read error. This chain uses TRBV10-3 with TRBJ1-5; no reliable D call. Germline V lookup: CDR1 ENHRY, CDR2 SYGVKD. The CDR3 runs 18 residues. The CDR3 DNA reads as TGTGCCATCGGTGAGAGAATGGATGCGGCAGAGAGCAATCAGCCCCAGCATTTT. Protein product: CAIGERMDAAESNQPQHF.

The gene calls are TRBV7-8 and TRBJ2-7; D is perhaps TRBD2 (5 bases). The CDR3 is 18 amino acids. Germline CDR1 SGHVS, CDR2 FQNEAQ. V lost 4 bases to trimming and J lost 8 bases, with 30 bases between them. Written as DNA, the CDR3 is TGTGCCAGCAGCTACTCCTCCCTCGATTTGAGCGGCTCCCACAAGCAGTACTTC. Protein: CASSYSSLDLSGSHKQYF.

The chain recombines TRBV14 with TRBJ1-1; 9 positions match TRBD1. Germline CDR1 and CDR2: SGHDN and FVKESK. J gave up 7 bases and V 4 bases, and 10 bases lay outside the gene matches. This CDR3 region has 15 residues. The CDR3 here is CASSPSGTGLNEAFF. In DNA, the CDR3 is TGTGCCAGCAGCCCTTCCGGGACAGGGCTAAATGAAGCTTTCTTT.

The chain uses TRBV9 and TRBJ2-5, with D perhaps TRBD1 or TRBD2 (5 bases each). The V gene's germline CDR1 is SGDLS and CDR2 YYNGEE. V was cut by 0 bases and J by 4 bases, with 19 bases left in between. The CDR3 spans 17 residues. The CDR3 sequence: CASSVGGYGGIGETQYF. The CDR3 DNA is TGTGCCAGCAGCGTAGGGGGTTATGGGGGAATTGGAGAGACCCAGTACTTC.

In its sample, this clonotype was seen a few times. The chain links TRBV3-1 to TRBJ2-7; maybe TRBD1 (6 bases). The V gene lost 2 bases and the J gene lost 2 bases, with 10 bases spanning the gap. CDR3 length: 14 amino acids. From germline, CDR1 is LGHDT and CDR2 YNNKEL (reference sequence). CDR3 in amino acids: CASSQSDRTYEQYF. Here the CDR3 DNA reads TGTGCCAGCAGCCAATCGGACAGAACCTACGAGCAGTACTTC.

V is TRBV6-5 and J is TRBJ2-1; D might be TRBD2 (5 bases). This CDR3 is 15 amino acids long. V was shortened by 6 bases and J by 4 bases, with 16 bases between the two germline ends. Per germline, CDR1 MNHEY and CDR2 SVGAGI. This CDR3 is CASRPVLVGYNEQFF. The CDR3 bases are TGTGCCAGCAGGCCTGTACTAGTGGGATACAATGAGCAGTTCTTC.

This clonotype appeared a single time. The V call is TRBV7-9, the J call TRBJ2-3; weak D call: TRBD2 (6 bases). The CDR3 is made up of 15 amino acids. Per the germline V gene, CDR1 is SEHNR and CDR2 is FQNEAQ (reference sequence). V was pared by 11 bases and J by 5 bases, with 23 bases between. The CDR3 DNA is TGTGCCGGCACCCTAGGGCAGGGACTTGAAGATACGCAGTATTTT. Its translation: CAGTLGQGLEDTQYF.

CDR3 residues: CASSLSTGVQYF. The CDR3, as DNA: TGTGCCAGCAGTTTATCTACAGGGGTGCAGTACTTC. The chain uses TRBV28 and TRBJ2-7, with 7 bases that match TRBD1. The CDR3 is 12 amino acids. The germline V gene has CDR1 MDHEN and CDR2 SYDVKM. The V and J ends lost 1 base and 9 bases, in that order; junction bases with no gene match: 3.

Comments on this clonotype: A much larger clone lies one base from this, so it may be a read error. The J gene is TRBJ2-1, the V gene TRBV5-1; possible D gene TRBD1, 5 bases. Trimming pared 3 bases from V and 13 bases from J, leaving 23 bases between. Germline values: CDR1 SGHRS, CDR2 YFSETQ. The CDR3 is made up of 15 amino acids. The CDR3 DNA is TGCGCCAGCAGCTCAGCCGAGACACTTGGACAAGCTCAGTTCTTC. Translation gives CASSSAETLGQAQFF.

V gene TRBV29-1 combines with J gene TRBJ2-2; 12 bases line up with TRBD2. The CDR3 consists of 14 residues. Trimming took 7 bases from V and 6 from J; bases not matched to a gene: 6. CDR1 is SQVTM, CDR2 ANQGSEA, per germline. The CDR3 reads CSAMGLAGSGELFF. Here the CDR3 DNA reads TGCAGCGCTATGGGACTAGCGGGTTCCGGGGAGCTGTTTTTT.

This clonotype was found a few times. The chain is built from TRBV20-1 and TRBJ2-5, with D tentatively TRBD1 or TRBD2 (5 bases each). The germline V and J ends were trimmed by 3 bases and 1 base, with 12 bases remaining between them. Germline V gene lookup returns CDR1 DFQATT and CDR2 SNEGSKA (reference sequence). The CDR3 has 14 amino acids. The CDR3 protein is CSARGVGPQETQYF. The CDR3 region has the DNA TGCAGTGCTAGGGGGGTGGGCCCCCAAGAGACCCAGTACTTC.

The chain employs TRBV4-1 and TRBJ2-2; the match to TRBD2 covers 15 bases. The CDR3 runs 17 residues. V lost 3 bases and J lost 3; bases outside the gene matches: 2. Germline V gene lookup returns CDR1 MGHRA and CDR2 YSYEKL. Here the CDR3 reads CASSHRTSGGDTGELFF. CDR3 DNA sequence: TGCGCCAGCAGCCATCGGACTAGCGGGGGGGACACCGGGGAGCTGTTTTTT.

This clonotype was found a few times. This chain uses TRBV12-3 or TRBV12-4 with TRBJ1-6; no reliable D call. With 1 base removed from V and 8 bases from J, the gap between germline ends came to 9 bases. The CDR3 totals 14 residues. This CDR3 reads CASSLEAGYSPLHF. The CDR3 DNA reads TGTGCCAGCAGTTTAGAGGCGGGCTATTCACCCCTCCACTTT.

This chain joins TRBV7-2 and TRBJ1-5, with a possible D match to TRBD1 (6 bases). The germline V gene has CDR1 SGHTA and CDR2 FQGNSA. The germline V and J ends were trimmed by 6 bases and 6 bases, with 18 bases remaining between them. The CDR3 covers 15 residues. The DNA of the CDR3 is TGTGCCAGCAGTTACGATAGCCAGGGGTTTCAGCCCCAGCATTTT. It yields the protein CASSYDSQGFQPQHF. The full variable domain, rest sourced from reference TRBV7-2 and TRBJ1-5, is GAGVSQSPSNKVTEKGKDVELRCDPISGHTALYWYRQSLGQGLEFLIYFQGNSAPDKSGLPSDRFSAERTGGSVSTLTIQRTQQEDSAVYLCASSYDSQGFQPQHFGDGTRLSIL.

This clonotype was detected only a few times. The genes are TRBV5-6 and TRBJ2-5; the match to TRBD2 covers 11 bases. The CDR3 sequence is 15 residues long. Per germline, CDR1 SGHDT and CDR2 YYEEEE. V dropped 0 bases and J dropped 3; count of bases not matched to a gene: 1. The chain's CDR3 is CASSLALAGEETQYF. For the CDR3, the DNA is TGTGCCAGCAGCTTGGCACTAGCGGGGGAAGAGACCCAGTACTTC.

The rearrangement uses TRBV2 and TRBJ2-3; 11 nucleotides align to TRBD2. After removal of 3 bases from V and 4 bases from J, the junction contained 6 bases not matched to a gene. The CDR3 is 16 amino acids. Germline V lookup: CDR1 SNHLY, CDR2 FYNNEI. The CDR3 nucleotides read TGTGCCAGCAGTGAGTTACTAGCGGGAGTTTCAGATACGCAGTATTTT. This codes for CASSELLAGVSDTQYF. The variable domain in full, with the rest retrieved from reference TRBV2 and TRBJ2-3, is EPEVTQTPSHQVTQMGQEVILRCVPISNHLYFYWYRQILGQKVEFLVSFYNNEISEKSEIFDDQFSVERPDGSNFTLKIRSTKLEDSAMYFCASSELLAGVSDTQYFGPGTRLTVL.

The chain has TRBV12-3 or TRBV12-4 and TRBJ2-5, with 8 bases matching TRBD2. The junction had 6 bases not matched to a gene; V was cut back by 3 bases and J by 0 bases. This CDR3 region has 16 residues. The CDR3 sequence is CASSLSGGKYQETQYF. CDR3 sequence (DNA): TGTGCCAGCAGTTTGAGCGGGGGAAAGTACCAAGAGACCCAGTACTTC.

There are many counts of this clonotype. The V call is TRBV7-9, the J call TRBJ1-4; TRBD1 matches at 7 bases. V lost 0 bases to trimming and J lost 6 bases; unmatched junction nucleotides: 4. The germline gives CDR1 SEHNR, CDR2 FQNEAQ (reference sequence). This CDR3 has 15 residues. CDR3 loop: CASSLAAGGHEKLFF. CDR3 nucleotide sequence: TGTGCCAGCAGCTTAGCGGCAGGGGGACATGAAAAACTGTTTTTT.

V is TRBV18 and J is TRBJ2-7; D is tentatively TRBD1 or TRBD2 (6 bases each). The CDR3 runs to 15 residues. Germline V gives CDR1 KGHSH, CDR2 LQKENI. The V gene lost 3 bases and the J gene lost 6 bases, with 18 bases spanning the gap. CDR3 coding DNA: TGTGCCAGCTCACCCGGCGCGGCAGAGGGGGGCGAGCAGTACTTC. This translates into CASSPGAAEGGEQYF.

In this sample, this clonotype turned up a few times. This rearrangement joins TRBV27 to TRBJ1-2; the D gene is possibly TRBD1 (5 bases). The CDR3 runs to 14 residues. CDR1 and CDR2 (germline): MNHEY, SMNVEV (reference sequence). With 4 bases removed from V and 4 bases from J, the gap between germline ends came to 13 bases. The CDR3 sequence is CASSSWGGAYGYTF. The CDR3 nucleotides are TGTGCCAGCAGTTCGTGGGGAGGGGCCTATGGCTACACCTTC.

This clonotype was picked up a small number of times. This chain connects TRBV4-1 to TRBJ1-1, with D uncertain. Germline V gives CDR1 MGHRA, CDR2 YSYEKL. V was clipped by 4 bases and J by 2 bases, with 11 bases between them. The CDR3 runs 14 residues. The CDR3 here is CASSPERVNTEAFF. CDR3 bases: TGCGCCAGCAGCCCGGAAAGGGTAAACACTGAAGCTTTCTTT.

The chain employs TRBV20-1 and TRBJ1-1; D not resolved. V lost 0 bases to trimming and J lost 4 bases, with 12 bases between them. This CDR3 region has 14 residues. Germline lookup yields CDR1 DFQATT and CDR2 SNEGSKA (reference sequence). In nucleotides, the CDR3 is TGCAGTGCTAGAGATGCGAGGGCTGGCACTGAAGCTTTCTTT. It specifies CSARDARAGTEAFF.

This clonotype has a handful of counts. This rearrangement joins TRBV5-5 to TRBJ1-5; D is ambiguous. CDR3 size: 17 residues. V was clipped by 2 bases and J by 0 bases, with 15 bases between them. Germline CDR1 and CDR2: SGHKS and YYEKEE (reference sequence). The CDR3, as DNA: TGTGCCAGCAGCTTAGCAGTGTTAATGAATAGCAATCAGCCCCAGCATTTT. Translating it yields CASSLAVLMNSNQPQHF.

There are a few counts of this clonotype. The CDR3 here is CASSSRWGDTEAFF. The CDR3 nucleotides read TGTGCCAGCAGCTCACGTTGGGGAGACACTGAAGCTTTCTTT. The chain uses TRBV7-9 and TRBJ1-1; D is ambiguous. The V gene lost 4 bases and the J gene lost 3 bases, with 12 bases spanning the gap. The CDR3 has 14 amino acids. Germline CDR1 reads SEHNR; CDR2 reads FQNEAQ (reference sequence).

As concerns this clonotype: With a much larger clone just one base away, this may be a read error. The chain uses TRBV5-1 and TRBJ2-5; 8 bases agree with TRBD1. CDR3 length equals 15 residues. Looked up from germline, CDR1 is SGHRS and CDR2 is YFSETQ. Unmatched junction bases numbered 6, after V lost 0 bases and J lost 5 bases. The chain's CDR3 is CASSLGQGTSETQYF. The CDR3 DNA is TGCGCCAGCAGCTTGGGACAGGGGACGAGTGAGACCCAGTACTTC.